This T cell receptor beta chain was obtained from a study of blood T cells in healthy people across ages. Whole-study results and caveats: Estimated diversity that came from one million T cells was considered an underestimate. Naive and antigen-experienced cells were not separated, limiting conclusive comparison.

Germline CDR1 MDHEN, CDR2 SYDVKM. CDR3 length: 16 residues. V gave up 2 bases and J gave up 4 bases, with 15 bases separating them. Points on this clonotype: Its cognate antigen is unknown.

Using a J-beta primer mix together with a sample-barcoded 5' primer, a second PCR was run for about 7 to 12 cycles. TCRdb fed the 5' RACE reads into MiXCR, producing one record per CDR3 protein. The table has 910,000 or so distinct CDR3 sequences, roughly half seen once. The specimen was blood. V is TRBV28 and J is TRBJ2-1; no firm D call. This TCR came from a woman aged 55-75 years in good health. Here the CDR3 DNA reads TGTGCCAGCAGTTTAGGAACCCTCCGGCCATACAATGAGCAGTTCTTC. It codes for CASSLGTLRPYNEQFF.